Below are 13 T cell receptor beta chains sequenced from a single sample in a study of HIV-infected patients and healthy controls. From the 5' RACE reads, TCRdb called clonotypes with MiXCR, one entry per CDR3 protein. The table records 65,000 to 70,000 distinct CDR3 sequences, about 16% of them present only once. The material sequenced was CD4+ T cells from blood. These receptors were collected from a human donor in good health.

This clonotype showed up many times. The CDR3 region has the DNA TGCGCCAGCAGCGGGGGACGGCACCAAGAGACCCAGTACTTC. This translates into CASSGGRHQETQYF. V is TRBV5-1 and J is TRBJ2-5; the D gene could be TRBD1 or TRBD2 (5 bases each). The CDR3 covers 14 residues. Trimming pared 4 bases from V and 0 bases from J, leaving 10 bases between. Germline V gene sequence: CDR1 SGHRS, CDR2 YFSETQ.

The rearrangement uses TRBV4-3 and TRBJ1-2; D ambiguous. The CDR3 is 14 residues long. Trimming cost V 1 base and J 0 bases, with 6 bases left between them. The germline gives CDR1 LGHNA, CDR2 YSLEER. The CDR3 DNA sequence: TGCGCCAGCAGCCAAGTAGGAGCTAACTATGGCTACACCTTC. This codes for CASSQVGANYGYTF.

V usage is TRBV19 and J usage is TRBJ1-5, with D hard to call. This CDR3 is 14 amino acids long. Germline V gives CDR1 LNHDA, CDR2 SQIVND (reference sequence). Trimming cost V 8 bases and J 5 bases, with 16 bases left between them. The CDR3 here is CASSQRLGDQPQHF. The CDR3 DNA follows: TGTGCCAGTTCCCAGCGGCTCGGCGATCAGCCCCAGCATTTT.

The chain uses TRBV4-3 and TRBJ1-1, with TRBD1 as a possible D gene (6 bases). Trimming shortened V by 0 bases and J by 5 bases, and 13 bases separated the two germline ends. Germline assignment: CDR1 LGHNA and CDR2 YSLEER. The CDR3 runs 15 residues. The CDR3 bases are TGCGCCAGCAGCCAAGATATCAGGGGACGGACTGAAGCTTTCTTT. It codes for CASSQDIRGRTEAFF.

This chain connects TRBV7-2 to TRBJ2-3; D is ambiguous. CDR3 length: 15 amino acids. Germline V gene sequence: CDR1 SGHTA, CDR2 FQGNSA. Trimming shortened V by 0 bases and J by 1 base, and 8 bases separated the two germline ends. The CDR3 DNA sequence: TGTGCCAGCAGCTTAGCGATCCCGGGCACAGATACGCAGTATTTT. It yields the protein CASSLAIPGTDTQYF. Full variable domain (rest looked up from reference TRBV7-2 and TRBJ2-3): GAGVSQSPSNKVTEKGKDVELRCDPISGHTALYWYRQSLGQGLEFLIYFQGNSAPDKSGLPSDRFSAERTGGSVSTLTIQRTQQEDSAVYLCASSLAIPGTDTQYFGPGTRLTVL.

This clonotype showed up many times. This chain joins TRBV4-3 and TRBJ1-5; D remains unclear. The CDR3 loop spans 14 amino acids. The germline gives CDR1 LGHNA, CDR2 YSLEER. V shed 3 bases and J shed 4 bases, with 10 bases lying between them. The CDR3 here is CASSQQKFNQPQHF. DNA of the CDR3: TGCGCCAGCAGCCAGCAAAAATTTAATCAGCCCCAGCATTTT.

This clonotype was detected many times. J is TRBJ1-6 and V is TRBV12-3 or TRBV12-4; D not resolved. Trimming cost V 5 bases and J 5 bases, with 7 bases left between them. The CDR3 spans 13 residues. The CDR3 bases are TGTGCCAGCAGTAAACATCATAATTCACCCCTCCACTTT. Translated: CASSKHHNSPLHF.

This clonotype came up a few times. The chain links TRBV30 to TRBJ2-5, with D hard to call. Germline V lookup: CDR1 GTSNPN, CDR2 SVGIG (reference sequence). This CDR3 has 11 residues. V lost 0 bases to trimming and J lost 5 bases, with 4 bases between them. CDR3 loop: CAWSVSETQYF. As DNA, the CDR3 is TGTGCCTGGAGTGTCTCCGAGACCCAGTACTTC.

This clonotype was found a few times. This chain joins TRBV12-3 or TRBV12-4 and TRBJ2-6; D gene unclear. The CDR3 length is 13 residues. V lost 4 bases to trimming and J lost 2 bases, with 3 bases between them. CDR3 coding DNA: TGTGCCAGCAGTTCGACTGGGGCCAACGTCCTGACTTTC. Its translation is CASSSTGANVLTF.

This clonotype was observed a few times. CDR3 region: CSASKGHNNQPQHF. The DNA for the CDR3 is TGCAGTGCTAGCAAGGGGCACAACAATCAGCCCCAGCATTTT. The gene calls are TRBV20-1 and TRBJ1-5; possible D gene TRBD1, 5 bases. This CDR3 is 14 amino acids long. V was trimmed by 3 bases and J by 3 bases, leaving 12 bases between them. CDR1 DFQATT and CDR2 SNEGSKA come from the germline V gene (reference sequence).

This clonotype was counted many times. The CDR3 nucleotides are TGCAGCGTTACCGGGACAGGAGAAACCTACAATGAGCAGTTCTTC. This translates into CSVTGTGETYNEQFF. The chain uses TRBV29-1 and TRBJ2-1; 8 positions agree with TRBD1. From germline, CDR1 is SQVTM and CDR2 ANQGSEA. The length of the CDR3 is 15 residues. The ends lost 5 bases at V and 2 bases at J; junction bases unmatched: 8.

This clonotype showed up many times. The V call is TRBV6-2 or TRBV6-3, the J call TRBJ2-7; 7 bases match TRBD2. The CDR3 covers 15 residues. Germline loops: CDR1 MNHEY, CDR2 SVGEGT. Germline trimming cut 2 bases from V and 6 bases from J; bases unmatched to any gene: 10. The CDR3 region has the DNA TGTGCCAGCAGTTACCCGGCTAGCGGAGAAAGCGAGCAGTACTTC. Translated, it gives CASSYPASGESEQYF.

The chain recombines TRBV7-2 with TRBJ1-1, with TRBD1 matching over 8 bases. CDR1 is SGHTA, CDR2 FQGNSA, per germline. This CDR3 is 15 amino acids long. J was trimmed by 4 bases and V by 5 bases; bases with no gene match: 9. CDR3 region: CASSAQGARITEAFF. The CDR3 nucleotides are TGTGCCAGCAGCGCCCAGGGGGCACGGATCACTGAAGCTTTCTTT.